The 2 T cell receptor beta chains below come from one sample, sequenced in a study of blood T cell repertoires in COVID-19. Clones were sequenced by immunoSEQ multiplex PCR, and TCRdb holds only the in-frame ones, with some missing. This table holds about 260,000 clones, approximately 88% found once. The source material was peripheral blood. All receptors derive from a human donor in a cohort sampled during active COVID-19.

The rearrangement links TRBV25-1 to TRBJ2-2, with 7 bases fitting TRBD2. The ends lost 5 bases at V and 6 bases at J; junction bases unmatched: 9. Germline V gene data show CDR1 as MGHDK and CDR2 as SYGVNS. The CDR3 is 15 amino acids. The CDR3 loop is CASSPRRGRAGELFF. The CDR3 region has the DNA TGTGCCAGCAGTCCTCGTCGGGGGAGGGCCGGGGAGCTGTTTTTT.

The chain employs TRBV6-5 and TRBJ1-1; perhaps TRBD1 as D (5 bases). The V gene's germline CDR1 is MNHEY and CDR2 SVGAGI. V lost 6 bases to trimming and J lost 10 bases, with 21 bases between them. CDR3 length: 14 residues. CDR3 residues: CASSYSEGPQGAFF. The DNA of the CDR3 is TGTGCCAGCAGCTATTCGGAAGGGCCTCAGGGAGCTTTCTTT.